Reported below is one T cell receptor beta chain. Its antigen is currently unknown. The CDR3 extends over 16 amino acids. Trimming took off 2 bases at V and 2 bases at J, with 12 bases between the two ends. Looked up from germline, CDR1 is LNHNV and CDR2 is YYDKDF (reference sequence). This sample was included in a study of T-cell reconstitution after alpha-beta-depleted transplantation in children. Regarding the study as a whole: Certain patients had high TCRbeta diversity at day 60, and it came from recipient T cells and thymic progenitors that survived. Several hundred graft clones that had expanded were reportedly the source of alpha-beta T cells about two months after transplant. T-cell counts and diversity were attributed mostly to newly produced T cells one year after transplant.

TCRbeta library preparation incorporated unique molecular identifiers. TCRdb reanalysed the PCR reads using MiXCR and keeps one entry per CDR3 protein. The sample holds about 980,000 distinct CDR3 sequences, less than 30% seen once. The origin of this receptor is a boy younger than two who had a stem cell transplant for SCID, so the T cells may come from the graft donor. J is TRBJ2-2 and V is TRBV15, with D maybe TRBD2 (6 bases). The material sequenced was PBMCs, mostly from graft donor cells, taken 360 days after TCRalphabeta/CD19-depleted stem cell transplant. The CDR3 is CATSRPRLVNTGELFF. The CDR3 DNA follows: TGTGCCACCAGCAGACCAAGACTAGTTAACACCGGGGAGCTGTTTTTT.